The 15 T cell receptor beta chains below all came from one sample that was sequenced in a study of blood T cells in healthy people across ages. A sample-barcoded 5' primer and a J-beta primer mix were used in a second PCR of about 7 to 12 cycles. TCRdb reprocessed the 5' RACE reads with MiXCR, giving one entry per CDR3 protein. Among hundreds of thousands of distinct CDR3 sequences, 40% to 45% were seen once, and the ten largest hold approximately 22%. Sequences were obtained from blood. The receptors come from a woman aged 60-75 years in good health.

There are a few counts of this clonotype. The chain carries TRBV20-1 and TRBJ2-5; TRBD2 matches at 7 bases. With the DNA end fitting TRBJ2-7 better, the J assignment may be wrong. Germline assignment: CDR1 DFQATT and CDR2 SNEGSKA (reference sequence). The CDR3 is 12 amino acids. CDR3: CSVAGSFREQYF. The CDR3 DNA is TGCAGTGTAGCGGGTAGCTTTCGCGAGCAGTACTTC.

This chain links TRBV29-1 with TRBJ2-1; D perhaps matches TRBD1 (5 bases). The CDR3 runs 14 residues. Germline CDR1 is SQVTM and CDR2 is ANQGSEA. The CDR3 DNA reads as TGCAGTCTCGCCGTGACAGCAACATACAATGAGCAGTTCTTC. Translated: CSLAVTATYNEQFF.

This rearrangement joins TRBV27 to TRBJ2-3; 16 bases are shared with TRBD2. CDR1 and CDR2 from the germline V gene are MNHEY and SMNVEV (reference sequence). CDR3 length: 17 residues. After removal of 6 bases from V and 4 bases from J, the junction contained 7 bases not matched to a gene. The CDR3 coding sequence is TGTGCCAGCAGGAGAGGGACTAGCGGGAGGGTTGCAGATACGCAGTATTTT. Translating gives CASRRGTSGRVADTQYF.

This sequence joins TRBV5-6 and TRBJ1-1; weak D call: TRBD1 (5 bases). The CDR3 loop spans 12 amino acids. Trimming removed 1 base from V and 7 bases from J, with 8 bases in between. The germline gives CDR1 SGHDT, CDR2 YYEEEE. CDR3 DNA: TGTGCCAGCAGCTTGTACAGGCGTGAAGCTTTCTTT. It yields the protein CASSLYRREAFF.

The V gene is TRBV20-1, the J gene TRBJ2-5, with unresolved D. V lost 6 bases to trimming and J lost 11 bases, with 22 bases between them. CDR3 length equals 13 residues. The germline V gene encodes CDR1 DFQATT and CDR2 SNEGSKA (reference sequence). The CDR3 nucleotides read TGCAGTGCCTACGACATGAGTTTGGATGAGCAGTACTTC. This codes for CSAYDMSLDEQYF.

J is TRBJ1-5 and V is TRBV20-1, with 8 bases lining up with TRBD1. Trimming cost V 4 bases and J 7 bases; bases outside gene matches: 9. This CDR3 region has 14 residues. Germline V gene lookup returns CDR1 DFQATT and CDR2 SNEGSKA (reference sequence). The CDR3 sequence is CSATQGARDQPQHF. DNA of the CDR3: TGCAGTGCTACCCAGGGGGCGCGGGACCAGCCCCAGCATTTT.

Only a few counts were recorded for this clonotype. The V call is TRBV25-1, the J call TRBJ1-4, with D unresolved. V lost 6 bases and J 0 bases, leaving 11 bases between the germline ends. The CDR3 contains 15 residues. Germline V CDR1 and CDR2: MGHDK, SYGVNS. The CDR3 nucleotides read TGTGCCAGCAGCGCGGTGGCACCAACTAATGAAAAACTGTTTTTT. Amino acids: CASSAVAPTNEKLFF.

This clonotype was picked up many times. This chain uses TRBV7-2 with TRBJ2-7; D gene unclear. Germline CDR1 and CDR2: SGHTA and FQGNSA. This CDR3 has 12 residues. V lost 4 bases, J lost 7 bases, and 11 bases lay in between. CDR3 loop: CASSSPVGEQYF. As DNA, the CDR3 is TGTGCCAGCAGCTCCCCCGTGGGGGAGCAGTACTTC.

Comments on this clonotype: A junction boundary mismatches the germline segment, possibly from a read error. The chain has TRBV20-1 and TRBJ2-3; 9 bases map to TRBD2. Germline V gene lookup returns CDR1 DFQATT and CDR2 SNEGSKA (reference sequence). The CDR3 loop spans 15 amino acids. CDR3 in DNA: TGCAGTGGATGGGCGGGACTAGCATCCGCAGATACGCGGTATTTT. Protein sequence: CSGWAGLASADTRYF.

The CDR3 DNA is TGCGCCAGTAGCGCGGGACAGGGGAACTACGAGCAGTACTTC. Translation: CASSAGQGNYEQYF. This sequence joins TRBV5-1 and TRBJ2-7, with 10 bases that match TRBD1. CDR1 is SGHRS, CDR2 YFSETQ, per germline. CDR3 size: 14 residues. V lost 8 bases to trimming and J lost 3 bases; unmatched junction nucleotides: 8.

A remark on this clonotype: A much larger clone differs by one base, so this may be a read error. This chain links TRBV7-9 with TRBJ2-1; D is possibly TRBD2 (6 bases). V lost 5 bases to trimming and J lost 10 bases, with 24 bases between them. Germline values: CDR1 SEHNR, CDR2 FQNEAQ (reference sequence). CDR3 size: 16 residues. The CDR3 sequence: CASSIRRGTLSYEQFF. The CDR3 DNA reads TGTGCCAGCAGCATTAGGAGGGGCACCCTCTCCTACGAGCAGTTCTTC.

This sequence joins TRBV20-1 and TRBJ1-1, with D tentatively TRBD1 (6 bases). Germline V CDR1 and CDR2: DFQATT, SNEGSKA (reference sequence). The CDR3 covers 15 residues. Trimming removed 1 base from V and 0 bases from J, with 12 bases in between. For the CDR3, the DNA is TGCAGTGCTAGAGTTCTTGACAGGATGAACACTGAAGCTTTCTTT. Protein sequence: CSARVLDRMNTEAFF.

This clonotype was seen more than once but under ten times. The V call is TRBV5-1, the J call TRBJ2-4; TRBD1 matches 10 bases. The DNA end lines up better with TRBJ2-7; the J call may be wrong. Germline V lookup: CDR1 SGHRS, CDR2 YFSETQ. CDR3 size: 14 residues. The CDR3 nucleotides are TGCGCCAGCAGCTCGGGACAGGGGATCAACGAGCAGTACTTC. Amino acid sequence: CASSSGQGINEQYF.

The V call is TRBV4-2, the J call TRBJ1-4; 7 nucleotides match TRBD1. CDR1 LGHNA and CDR2 YNFKEQ come from the germline V gene. J gave up 6 bases and V 1 base, and 5 bases lay outside the gene matches. The CDR3 contains 15 residues. In DNA form, the CDR3 reads TGTGCCAGCAGCCAAGTGGGACAGATCGATGAAAAACTGTTTTTT. As protein: CASSQVGQIDEKLFF.

This clonotype was seen once. The chain joins TRBV20-1 to TRBJ2-1; D assignment may be TRBD1 or TRBD2 (5 bases each). CDR1 and CDR2 from the germline V gene are DFQATT and SNEGSKA (reference sequence). V dropped 4 bases and J dropped 6 bases, with 16 bases sitting between them. The CDR3 length is 14 residues. DNA of the CDR3: TGCAGTGCTAAACCGGGACGGGCATGCAATGAGCAGTTCTTC. This encodes CSAKPGRACNEQFF.